One and the same sample provided the 10 T cell receptor beta chains below, sequenced in a study of cytomegalovirus exposure and HLA in healthy donors. Data came from immunoSEQ multiplex PCR; TCRdb stores just in-frame clones and leaves some out. The sample comprises tens of thousands of clones, 85% to 95% of which are singletons, and nearly 4.5% rests with the top ten. Sequences were obtained from PBMCs. The receptor source for this set is a man aged 18 to 29 in good health and CMV-seropositive.

This clone was picked up one time. The V call is TRBV28, the J call TRBJ2-2; maybe TRBD1 (6 bases). V dropped 7 bases and J dropped 5 bases, with 23 bases sitting between them. CDR1 is MDHEN and CDR2 is SYDVKM in the germline V gene. The CDR3 loop spans 17 amino acids. CDR3 in DNA: TGTGCCAGCAATCTTGACGGACAGTCTTGGTGGACCGGGGAGCTGTTTTTT. Protein: CASNLDGQSWWTGELFF.

The rearrangement uses TRBV7-6 and TRBJ2-3, with 8 nucleotides matching TRBD1. Per germline, CDR1 SGHVS and CDR2 FNYEAQ. J was trimmed by 5 bases and V by 1 base; bases with no gene match: 5. The CDR3 runs to 15 residues. The CDR3 DNA reads as TGTGCCAGCAGCTTAGTGGGGACAGGAGGAGATACGCAGTATTTT. Amino acid sequence: CASSLVGTGGDTQYF.

The genes are TRBV11-3 and TRBJ1-1; possible D gene TRBD1, 5 bases. Between the trimmed V and J ends, which lost 4 bases and 1 base, there was a span of 13 bases. CDR1 is SGHNT, CDR2 YENEEA, per germline. The CDR3 spans 15 residues. The CDR3: CASSSPWGKNTEAFF. In DNA, the CDR3 is TGTGCCAGCAGCTCCCCTTGGGGCAAGAACACTGAAGCTTTCTTT.

This clone was counted a single time. This chain connects TRBV7-9 to TRBJ1-1, with unresolved D. Trimming took off 4 bases at V and 5 bases at J, with 5 bases between the two ends. The CDR3 is 11 amino acids. From germline, CDR1 is SEHNR and CDR2 FQNEAQ (reference sequence). The CDR3 region is CASSSSTEAFF. The CDR3 DNA sequence: TGTGCCAGCAGCTCGTCTACTGAAGCTTTCTTT.

The CDR3: CASSRQAMNTEAFF. In nucleotides, the CDR3 is TGTGCCAGCAGTCGACAGGCGATGAACACTGAAGCTTTCTTT. The rearrangement links TRBV27 to TRBJ1-1, with D tentatively TRBD1 (6 bases). Per germline, CDR1 MNHEY and CDR2 SMNVEV (reference sequence). V dropped 5 bases and J dropped 0 bases, with 10 bases sitting between them. The CDR3 extends over 14 amino acids.

The chain uses TRBV5-1 and TRBJ2-7; 11 bases map to TRBD1. The CDR3 length is 15 residues. Germline trimming cut 4 bases from V and 1 base from J; bases unmatched to any gene: 4. Germline V lookup: CDR1 SGHRS, CDR2 YFSETQ. The CDR3: CASSPGTGGSYEQYF. Here the CDR3 DNA reads TGCGCCAGCAGCCCTGGGACAGGGGGTTCCTACGAGCAGTACTTC.

The chain links TRBV5-1 to TRBJ1-4; TRBD1 agrees at 7 bases. This CDR3 comprises 17 residues. Germline lookup yields CDR1 SGHRS and CDR2 YFSETQ. Trimming at V came to 0 bases and at J to 4 bases, leaving 9 bases not matched to a gene. In DNA form, the CDR3 reads TGCGCCAGCAGCTTGGCCCCGACAGGGATGAGTAATGAAAAACTGTTTTTT. Its protein is CASSLAPTGMSNEKLFF. Complete variable domain (other parts from reference TRBV5-1 and TRBJ1-4): KAGVTQTPRYLIKTRGQQVTLSCSPISGHRSVSWYQQTPGQGLQFLFEYFSETQRNKGNFPGRFSGRQFSNSRSEMNVSTLELGDSALYLCASSLAPTGMSNEKLFFGSGTQLSVL.

The genes are TRBV5-6 and TRBJ2-7; 13 bases are shared with TRBD2. V trimming: 4 bases; J trimming: 3 bases; junction bases outside the gene matches: 7. CDR1 is SGHDT, CDR2 YYEEEE, per germline. This CDR3 has 16 amino acids. CDR3 sequence (DNA): TGTGCCAGCAGCCCACCAACTAGCGGGAGGGTCTACGAGCAGTACTTC. The encoded protein is CASSPPTSGRVYEQYF.

The chain combines TRBV7-9 with TRBJ1-2; D is possibly TRBD1 (6 bases). The CDR3 is 16 amino acids. V gave up 0 bases and J gave up 4 bases, with 15 bases separating them. Germline V gene lookup returns CDR1 SEHNR and CDR2 FQNEAQ (reference sequence). CDR3 DNA: TGTGCCAGCAGCTTAGCCACTACCGGACAGCTCTATGGCTACACCTTC. This codes for CASSLATTGQLYGYTF.

This rearrangement joins TRBV7-2 to TRBJ2-1, with TRBD1 matching 7 bases. Germline V CDR1 and CDR2: SGHTA, FQGNSA. CDR3 length: 14 residues. V dropped 5 bases and J dropped 6; count of bases not matched to a gene: 7. DNA of the CDR3: TGTGCCAGCAGCCCCCAACAGGGGATCAATGAGCAGTTCTTC. Its translation: CASSPQQGINEQFF.